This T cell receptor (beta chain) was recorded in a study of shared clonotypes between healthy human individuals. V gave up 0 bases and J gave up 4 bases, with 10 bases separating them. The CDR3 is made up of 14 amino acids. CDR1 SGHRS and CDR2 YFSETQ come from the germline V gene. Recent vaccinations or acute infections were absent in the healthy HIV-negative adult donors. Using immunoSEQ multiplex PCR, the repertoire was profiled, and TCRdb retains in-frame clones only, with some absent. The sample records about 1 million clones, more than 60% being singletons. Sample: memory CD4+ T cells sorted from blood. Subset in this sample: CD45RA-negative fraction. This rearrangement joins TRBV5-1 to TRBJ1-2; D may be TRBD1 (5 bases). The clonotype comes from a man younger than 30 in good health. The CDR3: CASSLGGGTYGYTF. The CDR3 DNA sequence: TGCGCCAGCAGCTTGGGTGGGGGGACCTATGGCTACACCTTC.